This paragraph reports one T cell receptor beta chain. The source of the sample is a study of blood T cell repertoires in COVID-19. The authors' processing: Scientists estimated how many nucleated cells there were by amplifying reference gene primers. Repertoires were generated with immunoSEQ multiplex PCR, while TCRdb's copy carries only in-frame clones and drops some. V and J calls and clone size are copied from that table; D and trimming were computed from the DNA. Found here are roughly 350,000 clones, roughly 86% of them singletons; the top ten hold 8.5% to 12%. The TCR sequence derives from a woman in her twenties or thirties with COVID-19, enrolled during active disease. The specimen sequenced was peripheral blood.

The CDR3 sequence is CASSQAGAEAFF. The CDR3 DNA is TGTGCCAGCAGCCAAGCCGGGGCTGAAGCTTTCTTT. V usage is TRBV3-1 (or the pseudogene TRBV3-2) and J usage is TRBJ1-1; D remains ambiguous. Trimming took off 1 base at V and 6 bases at J, with 6 bases between the two ends. The CDR3 is made up of 12 amino acids. Germline V gives CDR1 LGHDT, CDR2 YNNKEL (reference sequence).